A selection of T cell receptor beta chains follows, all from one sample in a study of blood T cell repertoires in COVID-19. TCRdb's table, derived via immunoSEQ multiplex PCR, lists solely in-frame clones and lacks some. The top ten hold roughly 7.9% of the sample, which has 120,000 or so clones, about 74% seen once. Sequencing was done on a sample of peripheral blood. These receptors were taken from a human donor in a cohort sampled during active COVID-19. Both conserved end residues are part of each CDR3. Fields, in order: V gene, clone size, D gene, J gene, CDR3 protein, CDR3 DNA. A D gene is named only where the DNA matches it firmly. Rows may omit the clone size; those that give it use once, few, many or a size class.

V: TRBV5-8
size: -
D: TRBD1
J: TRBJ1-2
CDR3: CASSLRGQGIYGYTF
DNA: TGTGCCAGCAGCTTGAGGGGACAGGGAATCTATGGCTACACCTTC

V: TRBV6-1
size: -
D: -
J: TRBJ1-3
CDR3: CASSDLSGNTIYF
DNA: TGTGCCAGCAGTGACCTCTCTGGAAACACCATATATTTT

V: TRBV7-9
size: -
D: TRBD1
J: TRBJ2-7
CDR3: CASSWTGAPYEQYF
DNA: TGTGCCAGCAGCTGGACAGGGGCCCCCTACGAGCAGTACTTC

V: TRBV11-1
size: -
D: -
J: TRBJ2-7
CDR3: CASSLGRGIGYEQYF
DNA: TGTGCCAGCAGCTTGGGGCGGGGAATTGGCTACGAGCAGTACTTC

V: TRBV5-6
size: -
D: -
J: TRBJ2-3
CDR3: CASSLAMTSTDTQYF
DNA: TGTGCCAGCAGCTTGGCCATGACTAGCACAGATACGCAGTATTTT

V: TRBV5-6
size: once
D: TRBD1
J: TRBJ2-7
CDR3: CASSQDRGGISGYEQYF
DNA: TGTGCCAGCAGCCAGGACAGGGGTGGTATATCGGGCTACGAGCAGTACTTC

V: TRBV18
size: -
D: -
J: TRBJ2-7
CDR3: CASSPLTSGDYEQYF
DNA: TGTGCCAGCTCACCACTCACGTCGGGAGACTACGAGCAGTACTTC

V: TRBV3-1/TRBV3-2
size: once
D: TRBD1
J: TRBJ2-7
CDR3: CASSHSDRGSYEQYF
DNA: TGTGCCAGCAGCCACTCGGACAGGGGGTCCTACGAGCAGTACTTC

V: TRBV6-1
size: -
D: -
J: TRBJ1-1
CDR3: CASSEARVMNTEAFF
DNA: TGTGCCAGCAGTGAAGCGCGGGTCATGAACACTGAAGCTTTCTTT

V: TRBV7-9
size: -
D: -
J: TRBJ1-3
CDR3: CASSLQGNTIYF
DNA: TGTGCCAGCAGCTTACAGGGTAACACCATATATTTT

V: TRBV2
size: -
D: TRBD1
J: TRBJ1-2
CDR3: CASSETFGQGAGVRGYTF
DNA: TGTGCCAGCAGTGAAACTTTTGGACAGGGGGCCGGAGTACGTGGCTACACCTTC

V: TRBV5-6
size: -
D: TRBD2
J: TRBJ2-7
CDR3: CASSPSYLLAGPSYEQYF
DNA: TGTGCCAGCAGCCCAAGCTATCTTTTAGCGGGGCCTTCCTACGAGCAGTACTTC

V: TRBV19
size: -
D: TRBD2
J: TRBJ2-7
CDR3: CASKPGLAGGGEQYF
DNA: TGTGCCAGCAAACCGGGACTAGCGGGAGGGGGAGAGCAGTACTTC

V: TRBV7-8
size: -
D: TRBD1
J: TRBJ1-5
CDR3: CASSSKTGIRQPQHF
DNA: TGTGCCAGCAGCTCGAAGACAGGGATAAGACAGCCCCAGCATTTT

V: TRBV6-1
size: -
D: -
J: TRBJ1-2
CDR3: CASSDRLGYGYTF
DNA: TGTGCCAGCAGTGACAGGCTCGGCTATGGCTACACCTTC

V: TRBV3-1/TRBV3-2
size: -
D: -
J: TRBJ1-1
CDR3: CASSQVPGWNTEAFF
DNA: TGTGCCAGCAGCCAAGTTCCGGGATGGAACACTGAAGCTTTCTTT

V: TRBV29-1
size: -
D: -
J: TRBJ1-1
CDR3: CSVARESAEAFF
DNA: TGCAGCGTTGCGAGGGAGTCGGCTGAAGCTTTCTTT

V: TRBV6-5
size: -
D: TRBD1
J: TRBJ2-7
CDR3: CASRGTGAAEQYF
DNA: TGTGCCAGCAGGGGGACAGGGGCGGCCGAGCAGTACTTC

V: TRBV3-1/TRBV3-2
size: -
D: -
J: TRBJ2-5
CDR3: CASSPGIETQYF
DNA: TGTGCCAGCAGCCCCGGGATCGAGACCCAGTACTTC

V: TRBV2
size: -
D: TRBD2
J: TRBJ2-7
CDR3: CASRKTSGAIYEQYF
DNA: TGTGCCAGCAGGAAGACTAGCGGGGCGATCTACGAGCAGTACTTC

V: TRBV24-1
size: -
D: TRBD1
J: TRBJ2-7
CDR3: CATSDPGTGGNEQYF
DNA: TGTGCCACCAGTGACCCCGGGACAGGAGGGAACGAGCAGTACTTC

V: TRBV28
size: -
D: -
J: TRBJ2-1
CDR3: CASRSSYNEQFF
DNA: TGTGCCAGCAGGAGCTCCTACAATGAGCAGTTCTTC

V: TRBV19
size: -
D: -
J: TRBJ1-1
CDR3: CASSIMSGVSEAFF
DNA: TGTGCCAGTAGTATAATGTCGGGGGTTTCTGAAGCTTTCTTT

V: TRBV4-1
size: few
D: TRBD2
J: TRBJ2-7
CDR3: CASSLSGNLDEQYF
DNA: TGCGCCAGCAGCCTTAGCGGGAACTTAGACGAGCAGTACTTC

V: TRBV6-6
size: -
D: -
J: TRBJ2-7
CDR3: CASSYDSAVGSYEQYF
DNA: TGTGCCAGCAGTTACGATTCGGCAGTCGGGTCCTACGAGCAGTACTTC

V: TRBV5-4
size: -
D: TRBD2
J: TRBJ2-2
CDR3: CASSSGLAKAGELFF
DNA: TGTGCCAGCAGCTCGGGACTAGCTAAGGCCGGGGAGCTGTTTTTT

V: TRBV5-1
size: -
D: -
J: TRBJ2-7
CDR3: CASSLESITGGDEQYF
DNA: TGCGCCAGCAGCTTGGAATCGATTACAGGGGGGGACGAGCAGTACTTC

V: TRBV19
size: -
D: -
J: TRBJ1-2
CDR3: CASSHRVNYGYTF
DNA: TGTGCCAGTAGTCACAGGGTTAACTATGGCTACACCTTC